These T cell receptor beta chains were read from a single sample in a study of T cell responses to AZD1222 COVID-19 vaccine. Method: immunoSEQ multiplex PCR; TCRdb's copy keeps in-frame clones and lacks some. This table has 150,000 to 200,000 clones, about 92% appearing once. The sequencing here drew on peripheral blood, taken 28 days after the second dose of the MenACWY control vaccine. The source of these receptors is an adult who received the MenACWY meningococcal vaccine as a control. Both conserved end residues are part of each CDR3. D genes are given only for firm matches. Size is stated for part of the rows, as once, few or many counts, or as a class when the clone is expanded.

v_gene,d_gene,j_gene,abundance,CDR3nt,CDR3aa
TRBV28,-,TRBJ1-1,-,TGTGCCAGCACCTCGAACACTGAAGCTTTCTTT,CASTSNTEAFF
TRBV27,-,TRBJ1-1,-,TGTGCCAGCAGGCCCCCCGCGGGAAGGAACACTGAAGCTTTCTTT,CASRPPAGRNTEAFF
TRBV6-5,-,TRBJ2-5,-,TGTGCCAGCAGGTGGTATGGGACACAGCAAGAGACCCAGTACTTC,CASRWYGTQQETQYF
TRBV7-3,-,TRBJ2-2,-,TGTGCCAGCAGCTTAAGAGCGGTCACCGGGGAGCTGTTTTTT,CASSLRAVTGELFF
TRBV5-6,-,TRBJ1-2,-,TGTGCCAGCAGCTTATCTTCCCTTGGACGGAAATCTAACTATGGCTACACCTTC,CASSLSSLGRKSNYGYTF
TRBV5-1,TRBD1,TRBJ1-2,-,TGCGCCAGCTCTAGACAGGGGAGCGGCTACACCTTC,CASSRQGSGYTF
TRBV4-3,TRBD2,TRBJ2-1,once,TGCGCCAGCAGCCAAGGACTAGCGGGACCGTACTACAATGAGCAGTTCTTC,CASSQGLAGPYYNEQFF
TRBV30,-,TRBJ1-1,-,TGTGCCTGGGAGGTGGTCGGAGCTGAAGCTTTCTTT,CAWEVVGAEAFF
TRBV3-1/TRBV3-2,-,TRBJ1-3,-,TGTGCCAGCACCCCAGGGACGGTTAACACCATATATTTT,CASTPGTVNTIYF
TRBV19,TRBD1,TRBJ1-2,-,TGTGCCAGTAGTAGGAGGACAGGGTTGGATGGCTACACCTTC,CASSRRTGLDGYTF
TRBV1,-,TRBJ2-6,-,TGCACCAGCAGCCAGGGAGTTGGAGGGCCCTTCTCTGGGGCCAACGTCCTGACTTTC,CTSSQGVGGPFSGANVLTF
TRBV18,-,TRBJ1-4,-,TGTGCCAGCTCACCCACCAGGGTCGTGAATGAAAAACTGTTTTTT,CASSPTRVVNEKLFF
TRBV3-1/TRBV3-2,-,TRBJ2-2,-,TGTGCCAGCAGCCAATTGGAGGGCCTCACCGGGGAGCTGTTTTTT,CASSQLEGLTGELFF
TRBV19,-,TRBJ1-5,-,TGTGCCAGTAGTATACCCGGGGGCCGCTATCAGCCCCAGCATTTT,CASSIPGGRYQPQHF
TRBV6-2/TRBV6-3,-,TRBJ1-1,-,TGTGCCAGCAGTCATCAGGGCCGGGGGAACACTGAAGCTTTCTTT,CASSHQGRGNTEAFF
TRBV27,-,TRBJ1-5,-,TGTGCCAGCAGCCCTAGCAATCAGCCCCAGCATTTT,CASSPSNQPQHF
TRBV5-1,-,TRBJ2-2,-,TGCGCCAGCAGCTCTACAGGGTGGGGGACCGGGGAGCTGTTTTTT,CASSSTGWGTGELFF
TRBV7-9,TRBD2,TRBJ2-1,-,TGTGCCAGCAGCCTAGCGGGAGGTCTCCATGAGCAGTTCTTC,CASSLAGGLHEQFF
TRBV28,-,TRBJ2-3,-,TGTGCCAGCAGTCCTAGTATCGGCCCGATCACAGATACGCAGTATTTT,CASSPSIGPITDTQYF
TRBV4-1,TRBD1,TRBJ1-2,-,TGCGCCAGCAGCGTCCGGGACAGGGGGATGGATGGCTACACCTTC,CASSVRDRGMDGYTF
TRBV15,TRBD2,TRBJ2-7,-,TGTGCCACCAGCAGGGGACTAGCGGGGACCTACGAGCAGTACTTC,CATSRGLAGTYEQYF
TRBV7-9,TRBD1,TRBJ1-2,-,TGTGCCAGCAGCTCTTGGACAGGGGACAGGGAAGGCTACACCTTC,CASSSWTGDREGYTF
TRBV6-1,-,TRBJ2-1,-,TGTGCCAGCAGTGAAGGGAGCGGACACAATGAGCAGTTCTTC,CASSEGSGHNEQFF
TRBV9,TRBD2,TRBJ2-5,-,TGTGCCAGCAGCGTAGGAGTAGCGGGGCAAGAGACCCAGTACTTC,CASSVGVAGQETQYF
TRBV28,TRBD1,TRBJ2-7,-,TGTGCCAGCAGTTCCGGGACAGGGGGCGTCTACGAGCAGTACTTC,CASSSGTGGVYEQYF
TRBV7-8,-,TRBJ1-4,-,TGTGCCAGCAGCTTAGGATTGCTTGAAAATGAAAAACTGTTTTTT,CASSLGLLENEKLFF
TRBV7-7,TRBD2,TRBJ2-5,-,TGTGCCAGCAGCCAAGGACTAGCGGGAGGGGAGACCCAGTACTTC,CASSQGLAGGETQYF
TRBV6-5,-,TRBJ1-2,few,TGTGCCAGCAGCCCCGGACAGAACTATGGCTACACCTTC,CASSPGQNYGYTF
TRBV13,TRBD2,TRBJ2-7,-,TGTGCCAGCAGCTTAGTGGGCGGGAGTGACGAGCAGTACTTC,CASSLVGGSDEQYF
TRBV6-5,-,TRBJ2-2,-,TGTGCCAGCAGTCCCAGCGGGCACGGGGAGCTGTTTTTT,CASSPSGHGELFF
TRBV7-2,-,TRBJ2-1,-,TGTGCCAGCAGCTTAGCGGGAGGCCCTTTTCGTGAGCAGTTCTTC,CASSLAGGPFREQFF
TRBV15,-,TRBJ1-5,-,TGTGCCACCAGCAGGGGAAGGGAACAGCCCCAGCATTTT,CATSRGREQPQHF
TRBV9,-,TRBJ2-1,-,TGTGCCAGCAGCGTAGGTCTAGGGCCTCCCAATGAGCAGTTCTTC,CASSVGLGPPNEQFF
TRBV27,TRBD1,TRBJ1-1,-,TGTGCCAGCAGCCCGGGACAGATGAACACTGAAGCTTTCTTT,CASSPGQMNTEAFF
TRBV9,-,TRBJ1-2,-,TGTGCCAGCAGCGTAAGCAGGGTAGTTCCTAACTATGGCTACACCTTC,CASSVSRVVPNYGYTF
TRBV5-1,TRBD1,TRBJ2-1,-,TGCGCCAGCAGCCTACAGGGGGTGGCCTACAATGAGCAGTTCTTC,CASSLQGVAYNEQFF
TRBV4-2,TRBD1,TRBJ1-2,-,TGTGCCAGCAGCCAAGATCAGGGGGCCTCTGGCTACACCTTC,CASSQDQGASGYTF
TRBV6-5,-,TRBJ1-1,-,TGTGCCAGCAGTTACACATCGGGGGCCATGAACACTGAAGCTTTCTTT,CASSYTSGAMNTEAFF
TRBV11-2,TRBD1,TRBJ1-2,-,TGTGCCAGCAGCTTAGTGGGTAGGGGGCGAGACTATGGCTACACCTTC,CASSLVGRGRDYGYTF
TRBV9,TRBD1,TRBJ2-2,-,TGTGCCAGCAGCGGACAGGGAAACACCGGGGAGCTGTTTTTT,CASSGQGNTGELFF
TRBV7-3,-,TRBJ1-1,-,TGTGCCAGCAGCTTGAATGACTGGGAAGGCACTGAAGCTTTCTTT,CASSLNDWEGTEAFF
TRBV15,-,TRBJ1-2,-,TGTGCCACCAGAAGTGAATTGGACTATGGCTACACCTTC,CATRSELDYGYTF
TRBV12-3/TRBV12-4,-,TRBJ1-2,-,TGTGCCAGCAGCAGGTCCCGCTATGGCTACACCTTC,CASSRSRYGYTF
TRBV12-3/TRBV12-4,-,TRBJ1-1,-,TGTGCCAGCAGTTTAGGACGGACTGAAGCTTTCTTT,CASSLGRTEAFF
TRBV7-8,-,TRBJ2-1,-,TGTGCCAGCAGTTCGATTGAGCAGTTCTTC,CASSSIEQFF
TRBV11-3,-,TRBJ1-1,-,TGTGCCAGCAGGTTTAGGGGAGGAGGGACTGAAGCTTTCTTT,CASRFRGGGTEAFF
TRBV5-1,-,TRBJ2-7,once,TGCGCCAGCAGCTCGGGGCGGGGGCAAGATATGTACGAGCAGTACTTC,CASSSGRGQDMYEQYF
TRBV27,-,TRBJ1-4,-,TGTGCCAGCAGTCCTAGAACAACAGGCGCAAATGAAAAACTGTTTTTT,CASSPRTTGANEKLFF
TRBV6-5,-,TRBJ1-1,-,TGTGCCAGCAGCCGACAACCGGGACAAGGAACTGAAGCTTTCTTT,CASSRQPGQGTEAFF